This T cell receptor (beta chain) was recorded in a study of blood T cell repertoires in COVID-19. About the research overall: Samples taken during acute and convalescent COVID-19 were collected in the United States, Italy and Spain.

The table came from immunoSEQ multiplex PCR; TCRdb's copy has only in-frame clones and leaves some out. Counted here are under 150,000 clones, roughly 84% occurring once; the ten biggest clones make up about 8.1%. The CDR3 spans 13 residues. The germline gives CDR1 GTSNPN, CDR2 SVGIG (reference sequence). V gave up 1 base and J gave up 7 bases; unmatched junction bases: 3. This TCR derives from a woman in her 40s with acute or convalescent COVID-19. This chain links TRBV30 with TRBJ1-2; 10 bases map to TRBD1. Sequencing was done on a sample of peripheral blood. The CDR3 protein is CAWSGTGGVGYTF. The CDR3 region has the DNA TGTGCCTGGAGTGGGACAGGGGGAGTTGGCTACACCTTC.